A single T cell receptor beta chain is shown here with its context. Its antigen remains undetermined. Qualities for individual bases were not recorded, and no much larger clone is one base off. Enrolling through a virtual design, the prospective study's participants ranged in age from roughly 18 to 95 years and lived across roughly 23 United States geographic areas. In the prospective study, cohorts were assigned on the basis of participant-reported clinical history obtained from a screening survey and a study questionnaire. Mobile phlebotomists in the prospective study collected whole blood, serum and a nasopharyngeal or oropharyngeal swab from every participant. Participants in the prospective study had the option to provide additional blood draws and questionnaires over a roughly two-month period. Before DNA extraction, prospective study blood samples were shipped either frozen or at room temperature.

This sample stems from a study of blood T cell repertoires in COVID-19 (TCRdb year 2020). Looking at the study overall: Samples from collaborators originated in the United States, Italy and Spain and spanned both the acute and convalescent phases of COVID-19. The material from the prospective study consisted of cDNA or gDNA derived from T cells, B-cell-depleted T cells, or PBMCs. Subjects who had been exposed to COVID-19, were actively infected with it, or had recovered from it provided the deeply sampled blood TCRbeta repertoires that made up the dataset. The repertoires were released in a freely available public database intended as a resource for research on the immune response to SARS-CoV-2. The samples were drawn from the first 160 participants of the ongoing ImmuneRACE study and from under 1,500 subjects provided by 6 global collaborators. Sample metadata almost always included a de-identified subject ID, COVID-19 status, age in years and sex. Where available, HLA class I and class II types were taken from metadata supplied by the sample provider and were not determined by assay-based typing. On the study overall, not on this receptor specifically: The quantity of clinical and demographic metadata differed by source and by participant and was supplied without curation.

TCRbeta CDR3 regions were amplified from genomic DNA using the immunoSEQ Assay, a bias-controlled multiplex PCR. Regarding the original processing steps: Within the assay, amplification of reference gene primers was used to estimate how many nucleated cells each sample contained. Sequence reads were collapsed and filtered to measure the absolute abundance of every unique TCRbeta CDR3 rearrangement. Productive Simpson clonality was computed per sample as the square root of Simpson's diversity index over productive rearrangements. TCRdb retrieved this table from immuneACCESS and kept in-frame rearrangements only. Not all clones are present; in checked studies, unresolved V genes account for under half, and no reason is known for the remainder. Clone size and the V and J calls come from that table; the DNA yielded D and trimming. A total of approximately 200,000 clones appear in this sample, roughly 86% of them only once. The ten largest clones add up to about 9.3% of the sample.

Clipping removes 2 bases from V and 4 bases from J, with 5 as the unmatched junction base count. The germline V gene provides CDR1 SGDLS and CDR2 YYNGEE. Including cysteine and phenylalanine, the CDR3 has 14 amino acids. The retained sequence is limited to the CDR3, 42 bases, with the frame set at the first base. This receptor chain uses TRBV9 and TRBJ1-2, and TRBD1 matches 7 of the central bases. Input material: PBMCs or T cells enriched from blood (not recorded which). The source is a man aged 18 to 35 with acute COVID-19. In nucleotides, the sequence is TGTGCCAGCAGCGTGGAGACAGGGTTCTATGGCTACACCTTC. Its translation is CASSVETGFYGYTF.